Detailed here is one T cell receptor (beta chain). No antigen is known for it. The data were taken from a study of T cell repertoires in cytomegalovirus infection. For the study at large: Well-studied HLA-B-restricted epitopes and recently identified HLA-C-restricted epitopes of CMV were both used in the study. In public TCR beta signatures, there were indications of both CMV infection and matching HLA type.

This CDR3 comprises 12 residues. Germline values: CDR1 SEHNR, CDR2 FQNEAQ (reference sequence). The V end was cut by 3 bases, the J end by 7 bases, with 9 bases between. From the reads, TCRdb called clonotypes with MiXCR, one entry per CDR3 protein. The sample lists approximately 990,000 distinct CDR3 sequences; 30% to 40% were seen once. V usage is TRBV7-9 and J usage is TRBJ1-2, with D possibly TRBD1 on 5 matching bases. The source material was cultured CD8+ T cells from PBMCs, sampled from culture after CMV antigen stimulation. The source of this sequence is a human donor in good health (CMV status not recorded). Some clones in this sample may be carry-over from other donors' samples. The CDR3 bases are TGTGCCAGCAGCTTTCAGGGCGGTGGCTACACCTTC. Protein: CASSFQGGGYTF.